Sequencing of this T cell receptor beta chain was carried out in a study of monozygotic twins with inflammatory bowel disease. TCRdb reprocessed the 5' RACE reads and keeps a single row for each CDR3 protein, giving no DNA. Its clone listing holds 400,000 to 500,000 distinct CDR3 sequences. Per the germline V gene, CDR1 is SGHRS and CDR2 is YFSETQ. The CDR3 runs 13 residues. The chain links TRBV5-1 to TRBJ2-7. This sequence originates from a human donor with ulcerative colitis or Crohn's disease, or a healthy co-twin of an affected twin (not recorded which). Input material: blood. CDR3: CASSGPSRVEQYF.